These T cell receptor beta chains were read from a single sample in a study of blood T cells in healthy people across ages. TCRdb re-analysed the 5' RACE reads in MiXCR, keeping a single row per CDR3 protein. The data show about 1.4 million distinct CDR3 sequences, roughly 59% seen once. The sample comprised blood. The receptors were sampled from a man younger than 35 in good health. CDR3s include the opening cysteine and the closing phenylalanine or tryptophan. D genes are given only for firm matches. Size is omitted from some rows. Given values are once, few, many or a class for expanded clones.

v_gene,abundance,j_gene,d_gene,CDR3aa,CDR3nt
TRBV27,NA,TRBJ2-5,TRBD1,CASSRWDSAQETQYF,TGTGCCAGCAGTCGATGGGACAGCGCACAAGAGACCCAGTACTTC
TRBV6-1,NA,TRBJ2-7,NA,CASSEDVGSNYEQYF,TGTGCCAGCAGTGAAGATGTGGGCAGCAACTACGAGCAGTACTTC
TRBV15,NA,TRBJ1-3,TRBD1,CATSPDRGAGNTIYF,TGTGCCACCAGCCCGGACAGGGGTGCTGGAAACACCATATATTTT
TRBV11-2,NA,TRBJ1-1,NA,CASSSAGETNTEAFF,TGTGCCAGCAGCTCAGCAGGTGAAACGAACACTGAAGCTTTCTTT
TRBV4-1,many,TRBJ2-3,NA,CASSQEGGTDTQYF,TGCGCCAGCAGCCAAGAGGGGGGCACAGATACGCAGTATTTT
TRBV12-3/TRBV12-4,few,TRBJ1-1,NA,CASSFTEGAFF,TGTGCCAGCAGCTTCACTGAGGGAGCTTTCTTT
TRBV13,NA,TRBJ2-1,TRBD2,CASIAGGWAYNEQFF,TGTGCCAGCATAGCGGGAGGCTGGGCCTACAATGAGCAGTTCTTC
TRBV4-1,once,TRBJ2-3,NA,CASSQVGTGYGADTQYF,TGCGCCAGCAGCCAAGTGGGGACGGGCTACGGGGCAGATACGCAGTATTTT
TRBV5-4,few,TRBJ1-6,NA,CASSLAGNNSPLHF,TGTGCCAGCAGCTTGGCGGGAAATAATTCACCCCTCCACTTT
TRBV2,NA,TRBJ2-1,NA,CASKAGRDYNEQFF,TGTGCCAGCAAGGCGGGCAGGGACTACAATGAGCAGTTCTTC
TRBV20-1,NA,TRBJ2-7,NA,CSASVGRSSYNEQYF,TGCAGTGCTAGTGTGGGACGGAGCTCCTACAATGAGCAGTACTTC
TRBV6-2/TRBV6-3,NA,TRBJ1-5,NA,CASSPSGSYSNQPQHF,TGTGCCAGCAGTCCCTCCGGCAGCTATAGCAATCAGCCCCAGCATTTT
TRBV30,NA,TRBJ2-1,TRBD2,CAWSQGLVSGEQFF,TGTGCCTGGAGCCAGGGACTAGTCTCGGGGGAGCAGTTCTTC
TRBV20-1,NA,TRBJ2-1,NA,CSARDRGWNEQFF,TGCAGTGCTAGAGACAGGGGTTGGAATGAGCAGTTCTTC
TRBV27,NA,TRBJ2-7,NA,CASSLRAVAYEQYF,TGTGCCAGCAGTTTAAGGGCAGTCGCCTACGAGCAGTACTTC
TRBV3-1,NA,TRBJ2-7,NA,CASSQETGAVYEQYF,TGTGCCAGCAGCCAAGAGACGGGAGCGGTCTACGAGCAGTACTTC
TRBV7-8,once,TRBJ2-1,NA,CASSPMGGAYNEQFF,TGTGCCAGCAGCCCCATGGGCGGTGCCTACAATGAGCAGTTCTTC
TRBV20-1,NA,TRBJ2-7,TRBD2,CSASRQRGQSRGGSNNYEQYF,TGCAGTGCTAGTCGTCAGCGGGGGCAGTCCCGGGGTGGTTCCAACAATTACGAGCAGTACTTC
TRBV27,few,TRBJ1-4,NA,CASSPLGAKVSNEKLFF,TGTGCCAGCAGTCCCCTCGGAGCGAAGGTTTCTAATGAAAAACTGTTTTTT
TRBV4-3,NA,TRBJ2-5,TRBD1,CASSQEGRGRIGETQYF,TGCGCCAGCAGCCAAGAAGGCAGGGGGCGAATAGGAGAGACCCAGTACTTC
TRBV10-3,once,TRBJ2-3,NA,CAISNSDTDTQYF,TGTGCCATCAGTAATAGCGACACAGATACGCAGTATTTT
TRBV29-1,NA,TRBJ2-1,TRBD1,CSVRTGGGEQFF,TGCAGCGTTCGGACAGGGGGCGGTGAGCAGTTCTTC
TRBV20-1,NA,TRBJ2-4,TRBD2,CSASRILAGLAKNIQYF,TGCAGTGCTAGTCGTATTCTAGCGGGTCTAGCCAAAAACATTCAGTACTTC
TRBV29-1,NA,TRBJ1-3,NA,CSVDELSSGNTIYF,TGCAGCGTTGATGAACTTAGCTCTGGAAACACCATATATTTT
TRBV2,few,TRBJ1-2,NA,CASKVGTGGLRGYTF,TGTGCCAGCAAGGTGGGAACGGGTGGTTTGAGGGGCTACACCTTC
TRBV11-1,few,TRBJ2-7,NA,CASSSGPRYEQYF,TGTGCCAGCAGCTCGGGTCCTCGCTACGAGCAGTACTTC
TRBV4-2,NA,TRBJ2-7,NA,CASSQAPGLIDSYEQYF,TGTGCCAGCAGCCAGGCACCGGGACTGATTGACTCCTACGAGCAGTACTTC
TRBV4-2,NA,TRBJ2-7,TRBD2,CASSQGRGGRSSYEQYF,TGTGCCAGCAGCCAAGGTAGAGGCGGGAGGAGCTCCTACGAGCAGTACTTC
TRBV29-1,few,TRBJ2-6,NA,CSAYRVSPSGANVLTF,TGCAGCGCCTACAGGGTTTCGCCTTCTGGGGCCAACGTCCTGACTTTC
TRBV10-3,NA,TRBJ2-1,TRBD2,CATSPSGGLGNEQFF,TGTGCCACCAGTCCTAGCGGGGGGCTCGGGAATGAGCAGTTCTTC
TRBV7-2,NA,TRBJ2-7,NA,CASSLAVGVGLYEQYF,TGTGCCAGCAGCTTAGCTGTTGGGGTGGGGCTTTACGAGCAGTACTTC
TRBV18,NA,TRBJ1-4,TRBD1,CASSAGTGGKLFF,TGTGCCAGCTCAGCCGGGACAGGGGGGAAACTGTTTTTT
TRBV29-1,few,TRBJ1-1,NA,CSGWRNTEAFF,TGCAGCGGTTGGCGGAACACTGAAGCTTTCTTT
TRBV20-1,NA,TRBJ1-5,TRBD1,CSARGGTGGYSNQPQHF,TGCAGTGCTAGGGGAGGGACAGGGGGATATAGCAATCAGCCCCAGCATTTT
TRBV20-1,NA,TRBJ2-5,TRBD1,CSAKTGLETQYF,TGCAGTGCTAAGACAGGGCTAGAGACCCAGTACTTC
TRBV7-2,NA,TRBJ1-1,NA,CASSLGLQLQNTEAFF,TGTGCCAGCAGCTTAGGATTACAGCTTCAGAACACTGAAGCTTTCTTT
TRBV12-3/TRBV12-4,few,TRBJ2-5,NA,CASSTSSPGTQYF,TGTGCCAGCAGCACTTCCTCCCCCGGGACCCAGTACTTC
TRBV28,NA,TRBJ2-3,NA,CASSLPSITDTQYF,TGTGCCAGCAGTTTACCCTCGATCACAGATACGCAGTATTTT
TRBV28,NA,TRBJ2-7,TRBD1,CASSSTGTGQVYEQYF,TGTGCCAGCAGTTCAACAGGGACAGGTCAAGTCTACGAGCAGTACTTC
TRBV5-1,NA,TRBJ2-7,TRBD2,CASSSPGLAGIYEQYF,TGCGCCAGCAGCTCCCCGGGACTAGCGGGGATCTACGAGCAGTACTTC
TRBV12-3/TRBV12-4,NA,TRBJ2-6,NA,CASSFEGVGSGANVLTF,TGTGCCAGCAGTTTTGAGGGTGTAGGTTCTGGGGCCAACGTCCTGACTTTC